This TCR beta chain was recovered during a study of regulatory T cells in long-lasting Graves disease. The sample's time point: newly diagnosed GD, antithyroid drugs for less than 3 months. PBMC RNA was the source of the TCR library. Germline CDR1 DFQATT, CDR2 SNEGSKA (reference sequence). After removal of 5 bases from V and 4 bases from J, the junction contained 3 bases not matched to a gene. The CDR3 extends over 13 amino acids. Arm-PCR of CDR3 regions and iRepertoire HTBI primers were used to build TCR beta libraries. TCRdb passed the multiplex PCR reads through MiXCR, listing each CDR3 protein once. The sample holds 350,000 to 500,000 distinct CDR3 sequences; 13% to 15% are singletons and the top ten take more than 15%. The sample holds many counts of this clonotype. The sample also formed part of further work on T cells in Graves' hyperthyroidism and ophthalmopathy.

The specimen was peripheral blood mononuclear cells (PBMCs), collected at new diagnosis, from a patient treated with antithyroid drugs. This TCR came from a woman aged 50 to 60 with Graves disease. The rearrangement uses TRBV20-1 and TRBJ2-5; 11 positions agree with TRBD1. The CDR3 loop is CSAWTGGPETQYF. The CDR3 DNA follows: TGCAGTGCTTGGACAGGGGGCCCAGAGACCCAGTACTTC.